This T cell receptor (beta chain) was documented in a study of blood T cells in healthy people across ages. Across the study: Per two T cells, about one barcoded beta molecule was captured through template switching.

Germline lookup yields CDR1 SGDLS and CDR2 YYNGEE. CDR3 length: 16 residues. V trimming: 4 bases; J trimming: 6 bases; junction bases outside the gene matches: 9. Primers used in a second PCR of about 6 to 11 cycles were a sample-barcoded 5' primer and a J-beta primer mix. A template-switch adaptor with 12 random nucleotides tagged each cDNA molecule. TCRdb independently ran MiXCR on the 5' RACE reads; one entry per CDR3 protein. The profile shows around 1,500,000 distinct CDR3 sequences, roughly 27% of them singletons. This sequence was found in a woman aged 30 to 39 in good health. Material for sequencing was blood. V usage is TRBV9 and J usage is TRBJ2-2; 10 nucleotides agree with TRBD2. The CDR3 protein is CASSYLLSGGAGELFF. The CDR3 DNA follows: TGTGCCAGCAGCTACCTGCTCAGCGGGGGGGCCGGGGAGCTGTTTTTT.